One and the same sample provided the 23 T cell receptor beta chains below, sequenced in a study of blood T cell repertoires in COVID-19. The repertoire was sequenced with immunoSEQ multiplex PCR; TCRdb's copy has only in-frame clones and lacks some. The sample contains approximately 150,000 clones, approximately 88% of which appear only once. The sequencing sample was made of peripheral blood. These receptors came from a woman between 45 and 65 years old with acute or convalescent COVID-19.

V and J are TRBV5-4 and TRBJ1-6, with TRBD1 identical over 11 bases. Per germline, CDR1 SGHNT and CDR2 YYREEE (reference sequence). Trimming cost V 4 bases and J 9 bases; bases outside gene matches: 3. CDR3 size: 14 residues. Here the CDR3 reads CASSGDRGGSPLHF. CDR3 DNA sequence: TGTGCCAGCAGCGGGGACAGGGGGGGTTCACCCCTCCACTTT.

This rearrangement joins TRBV19 to TRBJ2-5, with a weak D call TRBD1 (6 bases). Germline assignment: CDR1 LNHDA and CDR2 SQIVND (reference sequence). The CDR3 runs to 13 residues. Trimming removed 7 bases at V and 5 bases at J, with 14 bases between. The CDR3 nucleotides are TGTGCCAGTATGGGACATGCCGAGGAGACCCAGTACTTC. It codes for CASMGHAEETQYF.

The chain recombines TRBV11-2 with TRBJ2-7, with a weak D call TRBD1 (5 bases). Germline CDR1 reads SGHAT; CDR2 reads FQNNGV. This CDR3 is built from 16 residues. With 2 bases removed from V and 3 bases from J, the gap between germline ends came to 17 bases. The CDR3 DNA follows: TGTGCCAGCAGCTTAATTCTCTCAGGGTTTATCTACGAGCAGTACTTC. Its protein is CASSLILSGFIYEQYF.

The chain carries TRBV5-4 and TRBJ2-1; a possible D gene is TRBD2 (5 bases). Deletions cut 0 bases from V and 2 bases from J, with 9 bases between. The CDR3 length is 15 residues. Germline V lookup: CDR1 SGHNT, CDR2 YYREEE (reference sequence). CDR3 nucleotide sequence: TGTGCCAGCAGCTTGGGACACGGGGCCTACAATGAGCAGTTCTTC. Its translation: CASSLGHGAYNEQFF. Full variable domain (outside the CDR3, taken from reference TRBV5-4 and TRBJ2-1): ETGVTQSPTHLIKTRGQQVTLRCSSQSGHNTVSWYQQALGQGPQFIFQYYREEENGRGNFPPRFSGLQFPNYSSELNVNALELDDSALYLCASSLGHGAYNEQFFGPGTRLTVL.

The V gene is TRBV7-8, the J gene TRBJ1-2; possibly TRBD1 for D (5 bases). The V gene lost 0 bases and the J gene lost 6 bases, with 14 bases spanning the gap. The CDR3 length is 15 residues. Germline CDR1 and CDR2: SGHVS and FQNEAQ. The chain's CDR3 is CASSLAQGFRDGYTF. The CDR3 nucleotides read TGTGCCAGCAGCTTAGCCCAGGGATTTAGGGATGGCTACACCTTC.

This clone has only one observation. This chain uses TRBV18 with TRBJ1-5, with a weak D call TRBD1 (5 bases). V lost 3 bases, J lost 5 bases, and 11 bases lay in between. Germline CDR1 reads KGHSH; CDR2 reads LQKENI. This CDR3 comprises 14 residues. The CDR3 protein is CASSPSGPYQPQHF. The CDR3 region has the DNA TGTGCCAGCTCACCGTCAGGGCCGTATCAGCCCCAGCATTTT.

This rearrangement joins TRBV5-5 to TRBJ1-5; maybe TRBD1 (6 bases). CDR1 and CDR2 (germline): SGHKS, YYEKEE (reference sequence). CDR3 length: 14 amino acids. V was clipped by 1 base and J by 6 bases, with 11 bases between them. CDR3 coding DNA: TGTGCCAGCAGCTTGATAGGGGGGGGTCAGCCCCAGCATTTT. It encodes CASSLIGGGQPQHF. Full variable domain (remainder filled in from reference TRBV5-5 and TRBJ1-5): DAGVTQSPTHLIKTRGQQVTLRCSPISGHKSVSWYQQVLGQGPQFIFQYYEKEERGRGNFPDRFSARQFPNYSSELNVNALLLGDSALYLCASSLIGGGQPQHFGDGTRLSIL.

The chain links TRBV10-2 to TRBJ2-6; 7 bases align to TRBD2. After removal of 4 bases from V and 2 bases from J, the junction contained 11 bases not matched to a gene. The CDR3 spans 18 residues. Germline V gives CDR1 WSHSY, CDR2 SAAADI. The CDR3: CASSVASGDGPGANVLTF. CDR3 sequence (DNA): TGCGCCAGCAGTGTGGCTAGCGGTGATGGGCCTGGGGCCAACGTCCTGACTTTC.

The chain joins TRBV7-2 to TRBJ1-4; possible D gene TRBD1, 5 bases. The CDR3 has 18 residues. Trimming removed 4 bases from V and 2 bases from J, with 20 bases in between. Germline values: CDR1 SGHTA, CDR2 FQGNSA. The CDR3 coding sequence is TGTGCCAGCAGCTCGAGGGATAGGGGAGGTGTTACTAATGAAAAACTGTTTTTT. Translating it yields CASSSRDRGGVTNEKLFF.

The chain couples TRBV18 to TRBJ1-4; TRBD1 might be the D (6 bases). The length of the CDR3 is 16 residues. Per the germline V gene, CDR1 is KGHSH and CDR2 is LQKENI. V lost 2 bases to trimming and J lost 10 bases, with 20 bases between them. The CDR3 spells CASSPLGEQGIGKLFF. In nucleotides, the CDR3 is TGTGCCAGCTCACCATTGGGGGAACAGGGCATCGGAAAACTGTTTTTT.

This clone was found a few times. The chain recombines TRBV29-1 with TRBJ2-5; 14 bases line up with TRBD2. CDR1 and CDR2 from the germline V gene are SQVTM and ANQGSEA. V was pared by 6 bases and J by 7 bases, with 10 bases of the junction left unmatched. CDR3 length: 15 residues. CDR3 amino acids: CSVPGTSGSVWTQYF. CDR3 sequence (DNA): TGCAGCGTCCCCGGGACTAGCGGGAGTGTTTGGACCCAGTACTTC.

The gene calls are TRBV11-1 and TRBJ2-1; TRBD2 matches at 8 bases. V was pared by 1 base and J by 5 bases, with 4 bases of the junction left unmatched. Per the germline V gene, CDR1 is SGHAT and CDR2 is FQDESV (reference sequence). This CDR3 is 15 amino acids long. This CDR3 is CASSLDGGAHNEQFF. As DNA, the CDR3 is TGTGCCAGCAGCTTAGACGGGGGGGCCCACAATGAGCAGTTCTTC.

The chain employs TRBV6-5 and TRBJ1-4; D unresolved. Trimming left V 8 bases short and J 5 bases short, with 12 bases between. The CDR3 extends over 13 amino acids. Germline V gene lookup returns CDR1 MNHEY and CDR2 SVGAGI. Here the CDR3 reads CASLRAPNEKLFF. The CDR3 bases are TGTGCCAGCCTTCGCGCTCCAAATGAAAAACTGTTTTTT.

This chain connects TRBV19 to TRBJ1-1, with D possibly matching TRBD1 (6 bases). CDR3 length: 13 amino acids. V shed 7 bases and J shed 6 bases, with 15 bases lying between them. CDR1 is LNHDA, CDR2 SQIVND, per germline (reference sequence). CDR3 region: CASKLRGGAEAFF. The CDR3 DNA reads TGTGCCAGTAAGCTTCGAGGGGGGGCTGAAGCTTTCTTT.

The chain recombines TRBV19 with TRBJ2-7, with D maybe TRBD2 (6 bases). This CDR3 has 14 amino acids. Germline V gives CDR1 LNHDA, CDR2 SQIVND (reference sequence). Trimming stripped 6 bases from V and 6 bases from J, with 18 bases between. CDR3 amino acids: CASSLGLLGGEQYF. The CDR3 DNA follows: TGTGCCAGTAGCCTGGGACTCCTCGGGGGCGAGCAGTACTTC.

This sequence joins TRBV27 and TRBJ2-2; D perhaps matches TRBD1 (5 bases). Germline values: CDR1 MNHEY, CDR2 SMNVEV (reference sequence). Trimming took off 6 bases at V and 4 bases at J, with 15 bases between the two ends. The CDR3 loop spans 15 amino acids. CDR3 sequence reads: CASSPIQGRTGELFF. CDR3 DNA: TGTGCCAGCAGCCCTATCCAGGGTCGCACCGGGGAGCTGTTTTTT.

The rearrangement joins TRBV9 to TRBJ2-3; 7 nucleotides match TRBD1. The V and J ends lost 2 bases and 2 bases, in that order; junction bases with no gene match: 5. The CDR3 spans 15 residues. The germline gives CDR1 SGDLS, CDR2 YYNGEE. For the CDR3, the DNA is TGTGCCAGCAGCGTCGGGACAGCCCTCACAGATACGCAGTATTTT. This codes for CASSVGTALTDTQYF.

This chain links TRBV30 with TRBJ2-1, with TRBD1 matching over 8 bases. Losses at the gene ends were 2 bases for V and 3 bases for J; bases not matched to a gene: 6. Germline-derived CDR1 and CDR2 are GTSNPN and SVGIG (reference sequence). The CDR3 has 15 residues. Here the CDR3 DNA reads TGTGCCTGGAGTCCCAGGGGGCGCAGCTACAATGAGCAGTTCTTC. Translation gives CAWSPRGRSYNEQFF.

The rearrangement joins TRBV19 to TRBJ2-5, with D tentatively TRBD2 (7 bases). The CDR3 is 13 amino acids. Germline CDR1 and CDR2: LNHDA and SQIVND (reference sequence). V was trimmed by 7 bases and J by 2 bases, leaving 11 bases between them. Written as DNA, the CDR3 is TGTGCCAGTAAGGGGGGGACTCAAGAGACCCAGTACTTC. Protein: CASKGGTQETQYF.

The rearrangement joins TRBV13 to TRBJ2-7, with 9 bases fitting TRBD1. CDR1 PRHDT and CDR2 FYEKMQ come from the germline V gene (reference sequence). There are 14 residues in the CDR3. V was clipped by 5 bases and J by 6 bases; unmatched bases: 8. This chain's CDR3 is CASSPRTGAGEQYF. CDR3 sequence (DNA): TGTGCCAGCAGCCCGAGGACAGGGGCGGGCGAGCAGTACTTC.

The CDR3 DNA sequence: TGCGCCAGCAGCTTGGTTTCAGGGTCGAACACTGAAGCTTTCTTT. This translates into CASSLVSGSNTEAFF. This chain joins TRBV5-1 and TRBJ1-1; possible D gene TRBD1, 5 bases. Per germline, CDR1 SGHRS and CDR2 YFSETQ. The CDR3 sequence is 15 residues long. V shed 0 bases and J shed 1 base, with 10 bases lying between them.

The J gene is TRBJ2-7, the V gene TRBV5-4; 8 positions agree with TRBD2. Per germline, CDR1 SGHNT and CDR2 YYREEE (reference sequence). J was trimmed by 6 bases and V by 2 bases; bases with no gene match: 4. The length of the CDR3 is 13 residues. The CDR3 DNA reads as TGTGCCAGCAGCTTCACTAGCGGCAGCGAGCAGTACTTC. This codes for CASSFTSGSEQYF.

This sequence joins TRBV6-2 or TRBV6-3 and TRBJ2-3; D might be TRBD2 (6 bases). Germline V gives CDR1 MNHEY, CDR2 SVGEGT. The CDR3 extends over 16 amino acids. V lost 6 bases and J lost 4, with 20 bases in between. CDR3: CASSLWRAQKADTQYF. In nucleotides, the CDR3 is TGTGCCAGCAGCCTTTGGAGGGCCCAAAAGGCAGATACGCAGTATTTT.